The 25 T cell receptor beta chains in this list originate from one sample, sequenced in a study of T-cell reconstitution after alpha-beta-depleted transplantation in children. Preparation of the TCRbeta library used unique molecular identifiers. TCRdb re-called the PCR reads through MiXCR, storing one row per CDR3 protein. Among about 610,000 distinct CDR3 sequences listed, 8% to 11% were seen once. The sequences come from PBMCs from the stem cell graft donor, collected from the stem cell graft. The source is a human donor who donated a stem cell graft to a child with acute myeloid leukemia.

CDR3 region: CASRNTPGTSGRIIPYEQYF. CDR3 bases: TGTGCCAGCAGGAATACTCCCGGGACTAGCGGGAGGATTATCCCCTACGAGCAGTACTTC. The V and J genes are TRBV28 and TRBJ2-7; 15 bases are a match to TRBD2. CDR3 length equals 20 residues. The ends lost 6 bases at V and 2 bases at J; junction bases unmatched: 17. Germline V gives CDR1 MDHEN, CDR2 SYDVKM.

This clonotype was recorded at least ten times. The gene calls are TRBV20-1 and TRBJ2-7; possibly TRBD2 for D (6 bases). Germline V gives CDR1 DFQATT, CDR2 SNEGSKA (reference sequence). V was pared by 0 bases and J by 3 bases, with 15 bases between. The CDR3 totals 15 residues. CDR3 bases: TGCAGTGCTAGAGATATTGGAGAAGCGGGCTACGAGCAGTACTTC. Encoded protein: CSARDIGEAGYEQYF.

The chain uses TRBV27 and TRBJ2-1; 8 bases are shared with TRBD2. V lost 11 bases and J lost 9; bases outside the gene matches: 15. Germline lookup yields CDR1 MNHEY and CDR2 SMNVEV (reference sequence). This CDR3 has 14 residues. The chain's CDR3 is CAAGEAGGRGEQFF. The CDR3 nucleotides are TGTGCCGCGGGGGAGGCGGGAGGAAGGGGTGAGCAGTTCTTC.

The chain is built from TRBV12-3 or TRBV12-4 and TRBJ2-1; tentatively, D is TRBD2 (6 bases). This CDR3 is 12 amino acids long. V shed 5 bases and J shed 11 bases, with 13 bases lying between them. For the CDR3, the DNA is TGTGCCAGCAGTCTTACGGGAGCTCAGCAGTTCTTC. Amino acid sequence: CASSLTGAQQFF.

This clonotype was recorded at least ten times. The V and J genes are TRBV5-1 and TRBJ2-1; 8 nucleotides match TRBD2. This CDR3 is 23 amino acids long. The J segment lost 3 bases and the V segment lost 0 bases, leaving 26 bases of the junction unmatched. Looked up from germline, CDR1 is SGHRS and CDR2 is YFSETQ. This chain's CDR3 is CASSLGGLTGTSLGNFFYNEQFF. The CDR3 DNA sequence: TGCGCCAGCAGCTTGGGAGGCCTAACCGGGACTAGTCTCGGTAATTTTTTCTACAATGAGCAGTTCTTC.

This clonotype appeared a few times. The CDR3 region has the DNA TGTGCCACCAGTGGGGGACAGGGGACCAATGAGCAGTTCTTC. Residues: CATSGGQGTNEQFF. The V gene is TRBV24-1, the J gene TRBJ2-1; TRBD1 aligns across 10 bases. From germline, CDR1 is KGHDR and CDR2 SFDVKD. The J segment lost 6 bases and the V segment lost 5 bases, leaving 3 bases of the junction unmatched. The CDR3 is 14 residues long.

This clonotype was seen more than once but under ten times. Since no conserved phenylalanine or tryptophan closes the CDR3, a read error is the likely cause. The genes are TRBV6-4 and TRBJ2-1; TRBD2 matches at 13 bases. Germline V gene sequence: CDR1 MRHNA, CDR2 SNTAGT. Unmatched junction bases numbered 3, after V lost 7 bases and J lost 3 bases. This CDR3 is built from 15 residues. The CDR3 loop is CASKRTSGSYNEQFV. The CDR3, as DNA: TGTGCCAGCAAACGGACTAGCGGGAGCTACAATGAGCAGTTCGTC.

This clonotype was seen a few times. The genes are TRBV14 and TRBJ2-3, with D perhaps TRBD1 (6 bases). The V end lost 3 bases, the J end lost 3 bases, and 16 bases lay between the germline ends. CDR1 and CDR2 (germline): SGHDN, FVKESK. The CDR3 has 16 residues. CDR3 coding DNA: TGTGCCAGCAGCCACGCCAACAGGGACGTTACAGATACGCAGTATTTT. Translated, it gives CASSHANRDVTDTQYF.

This clonotype has a count of ten or more. The gene calls are TRBV20-1 and TRBJ2-2; D is unclear. CDR3 length: 13 amino acids. From germline, CDR1 is DFQATT and CDR2 SNEGSKA (reference sequence). V dropped 1 base and J dropped 4 bases, with 7 bases sitting between them. As DNA, the CDR3 is TGCAGTGCTAGAGCTACTCTCACCGGGGAGCTGTTTTTT. Translated: CSARATLTGELFF.

This clonotype came up a few times. This sequence joins TRBV5-1 and TRBJ1-5; the D gene is possibly TRBD1 (5 bases). The CDR3 is 15 residues long. Trimming cost V 0 bases and J 5 bases, with 12 bases left between them. The V gene's germline CDR1 is SGHRS and CDR2 YFSETQ. The CDR3 spells CASSLVGDRYQPQHF. The CDR3 DNA sequence: TGCGCCAGCAGCTTGGTGGGAGACAGATATCAGCCCCAGCATTTT.

This clonotype rates as medium-sized. The DNA for the CDR3 is TGTGCCATCAGTGATCCACCCAGGTCTGGGGCCAACGTCCTGACTTTC. Amino acid sequence: CAISDPPRSGANVLTF. The chain couples TRBV10-3 to TRBJ2-6; D is ambiguous. Trimming took 3 bases from V and 1 from J, leaving 10 bases between them. This CDR3 is built from 16 residues. From germline, CDR1 is ENHRY and CDR2 SYGVKD.

The V and J genes are TRBV6-1 and TRBJ2-1; D might be TRBD1 or TRBD2, each matching 6 bases. Trimming removed 5 bases from V and 9 bases from J, with 26 bases in between. Germline V gives CDR1 MNHNS, CDR2 SASEGT. The CDR3 runs to 17 residues. The CDR3 DNA sequence: TGTGCCAGCAGTCCCTTTTCCGGGGGCGCCCTCCGGGGTGAGCAGTTCTTC. Encoded protein: CASSPFSGGALRGEQFF.

J is TRBJ2-1 and V is TRBV6-2 or TRBV6-3; 7 positions match TRBD2. The CDR3 spans 13 residues. Germline CDR1 MNHEY, CDR2 SVGEGT. The ends lost 5 bases at V and 9 bases at J; junction bases unmatched: 7. CDR3 sequence: CASSPTTGGEQFF. The CDR3 DNA reads TGTGCCAGCAGTCCGACGACGGGAGGTGAGCAGTTCTTC.

The chain employs TRBV6-2 or TRBV6-3 and TRBJ2-5, with 11 bases matching TRBD1. The ends lost 4 bases at V and 5 bases at J; junction bases unmatched: 9. CDR1 and CDR2 from the germline V gene are MNHEY and SVGEGT. This CDR3 has 16 amino acids. For the CDR3, the DNA is TGTGCCAGCAGTTTCTCGGACAGGGGGCTCCTCGAGACCCAGTACTTC. This gives the protein CASSFSDRGLLETQYF.

In this sample, this clonotype turned up a few times. The rearrangement joins TRBV20-1 to TRBJ1-1; D remains ambiguous. V was shortened by 7 bases and J by 11 bases, with 17 bases between the two germline ends. The CDR3 consists of 11 residues. Germline CDR1 DFQATT, CDR2 SNEGSKA (reference sequence). DNA for the CDR3: TGCAGTGTCAGCCGGGGAGAAAGCGCTTTCTTT. This encodes CSVSRGESAFF.

The V call is TRBV6-5, the J call TRBJ1-2, with D maybe TRBD1 (5 bases). Trimming shortened V by 0 bases and J by 2 bases, and 13 bases separated the two germline ends. CDR3 length: 16 residues. Germline V gene sequence: CDR1 MNHEY, CDR2 SVGAGI. CDR3 DNA sequence: TGTGCCAGCAGTTACTCGAGTAAGAGGGGCAACTATGGCTACACCTTC. It encodes CASSYSSKRGNYGYTF.

CDR3 nucleotides: TGTGCCAGCAGCTTATCGACGGGAGGGTATGAAAAACTGTTTTTT. Protein: CASSLSTGGYEKLFF. The chain links TRBV7-2 to TRBJ1-4; no clear D gene. V lost 2 bases to trimming and J lost 6 bases, with 13 bases between them. The CDR3 extends over 15 amino acids. CDR1 is SGHTA and CDR2 is FQGNSA in the germline V gene. The full variable domain, rest sourced from reference TRBV7-2 and TRBJ1-4, is GAGVSQSPSNKVTEKGKDVELRCDPISGHTALYWYRQSLGQGLEFLIYFQGNSAPDKSGLPSDRFSAERTGGSVSTLTIQRTQQEDSAVYLCASSLSTGGYEKLFFGSGTQLSVL.

This clonotype has just a few counts. The genes are TRBV11-2 and TRBJ1-5; TRBD1 aligns across 9 bases. After removal of 5 bases from V and 8 bases from J, the junction contained 10 bases not matched to a gene. The CDR3 has 15 amino acids. Germline CDR1 is SGHAT and CDR2 is FQNNGV. The chain's CDR3 is CASSPGTGRNEPQHF. The DNA of the CDR3 is TGTGCCAGCAGCCCCGGGACAGGGAGGAATGAGCCCCAGCATTTT.

This clonotype was seen a handful of times. This chain connects TRBV24-1 to TRBJ2-1; D perhaps matches TRBD2 (6 bases). This CDR3 contains 14 residues. The germline V and J ends were trimmed by 1 base and 8 bases, with 11 bases remaining between them. CDR1 KGHDR and CDR2 SFDVKD come from the germline V gene. CDR3 in DNA: TGTGCCACCAGTGATTTCGACGGGAGCGATGAGCAGTTCTTC. It encodes CATSDFDGSDEQFF.

V usage is TRBV4-1 and J usage is TRBJ2-2; D not resolved. Germline lookup yields CDR1 MGHRA and CDR2 YSYEKL. V lost 1 base to trimming and J lost 3 bases, with 12 bases between them. The CDR3 spans 16 residues. CDR3 amino acids: CASSQAPPEYTGELFF. Here the CDR3 DNA reads TGCGCCAGCAGCCAAGCCCCGCCGGAGTACACCGGGGAGCTGTTTTTT.

In this sample, this clonotype turned up a few times. The rearrangement uses TRBV7-3 and TRBJ1-1; 9 bases are shared with TRBD1. Germline CDR1 reads SGHTA; CDR2 reads FQGTGA. The CDR3 totals 15 residues. Trimming removed 5 bases from V and 1 base from J; junction bases left unmatched: 5. CDR3 sequence (DNA): TGTGCCAGCAGCCCTAAGACAGGGGGGAACACTGAAGCTTTCTTT. Amino acids: CASSPKTGGNTEAFF.

This clonotype was seen only a few times. CDR3 residues: CSARASTGARQPQHF. CDR3 nucleotides: TGCAGTGCTAGAGCTTCGACAGGGGCGCGTCAGCCCCAGCATTTT. The J gene is TRBJ1-5, the V gene TRBV20-1, with TRBD1 matching over 8 bases. Germline CDR1 is DFQATT and CDR2 is SNEGSKA (reference sequence). V was pared by 1 base and J by 6 bases, with 8 bases of the junction left unmatched. The CDR3 spans 15 residues.

This clonotype was counted at least ten times. This chain uses TRBV29-1 with TRBJ2-3; 13 bases fit TRBD2. Germline CDR1 and CDR2: SQVTM and ANQGSEA. The CDR3 totals 16 residues. V was clipped by 5 bases and J by 2 bases; unmatched bases: 7. In DNA form, the CDR3 reads TGCAGCGTTAATCCGGGACTAGCGGGATACACAGATACGCAGTATTTT. Encoded protein: CSVNPGLAGYTDTQYF.

This clonotype occurred many times. The chain has TRBV11-2 and TRBJ1-6, with D unresolved. The V end lost 2 bases, the J end lost 3 bases, and 8 bases lay between the germline ends. The CDR3 is made up of 15 amino acids. Germline V gives CDR1 SGHAT, CDR2 FQNNGV. The CDR3 nucleotides are TGTGCCAGCAGCTTAAGACGAAACTATAATTCACCCCTCCACTTT. It codes for CASSLRRNYNSPLHF.

The CDR3 sequence is CSARTLVSGSYEQYF. CDR3 nucleotides: TGCAGTGCTCGGACGTTGGTTAGCGGGAGTTACGAGCAGTACTTC. This chain connects TRBV20-1 to TRBJ2-7; 9 bases map to TRBD2. From germline, CDR1 is DFQATT and CDR2 SNEGSKA (reference sequence). Losses at the gene ends were 5 bases for V and 4 bases for J; bases not matched to a gene: 12. This CDR3 contains 15 residues.